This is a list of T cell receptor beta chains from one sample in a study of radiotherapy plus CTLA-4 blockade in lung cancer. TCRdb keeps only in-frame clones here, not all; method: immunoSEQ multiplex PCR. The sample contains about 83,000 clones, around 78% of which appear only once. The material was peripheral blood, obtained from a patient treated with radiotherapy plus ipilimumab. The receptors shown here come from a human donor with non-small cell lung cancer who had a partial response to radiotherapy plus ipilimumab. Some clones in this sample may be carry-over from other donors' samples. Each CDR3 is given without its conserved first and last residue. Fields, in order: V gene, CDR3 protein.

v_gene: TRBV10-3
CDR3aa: AISDQTYEQY

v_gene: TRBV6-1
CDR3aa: ASSVDGGARATDTQY

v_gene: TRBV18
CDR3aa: ASSLGSTEAF

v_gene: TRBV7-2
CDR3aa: ASSPQGVVQPQH

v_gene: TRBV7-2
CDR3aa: ASSFGHRGRNQPQH

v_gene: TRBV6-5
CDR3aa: ATYRGWTEAF

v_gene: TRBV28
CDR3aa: ASSSFTDTQY

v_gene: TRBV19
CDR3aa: ASSILGLAGGRGEQF

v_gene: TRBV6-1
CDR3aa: ASSETIAGAANTGELF

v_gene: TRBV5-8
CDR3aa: ASSWGTSGEQETQY

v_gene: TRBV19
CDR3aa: ASSMRGGQETQY

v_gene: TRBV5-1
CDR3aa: ASSPNPQAGTEAF

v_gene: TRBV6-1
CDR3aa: ASSSPGDRGYT

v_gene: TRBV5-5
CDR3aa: ASSLEGARTEAF

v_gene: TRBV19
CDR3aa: ASSNTGRYEQY

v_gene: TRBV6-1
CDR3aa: ASSPENTEAF

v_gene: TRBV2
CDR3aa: ASRTYRSNQPQH

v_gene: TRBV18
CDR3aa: ASSPIQGSADTQY

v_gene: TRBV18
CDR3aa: ASSPRGGHFAYNSPLH

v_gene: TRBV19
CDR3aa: ASSMGRPPDYGYT

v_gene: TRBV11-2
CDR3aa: ASSLSLRGNTIY

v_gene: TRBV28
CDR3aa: ASSDTGGLGNQPQH

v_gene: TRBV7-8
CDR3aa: ASSLQGNTVNYGYT

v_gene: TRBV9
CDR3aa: ASSVLGGRMETQY

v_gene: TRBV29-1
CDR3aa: SAGDAGYT

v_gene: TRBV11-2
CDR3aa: ASSLLYSSGNTIY

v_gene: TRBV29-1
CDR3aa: SVGTGVEEKLF

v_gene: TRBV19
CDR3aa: ASSDSSNQPQH

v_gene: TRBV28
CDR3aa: ASISPGGGEQY

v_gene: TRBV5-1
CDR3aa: ASSPGTGTANTQY

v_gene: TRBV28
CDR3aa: ASRRRGWDRAPFNYGYT

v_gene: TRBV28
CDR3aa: ASSSAGRMNEKLF

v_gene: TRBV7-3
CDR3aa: ASSLQSGEKLF

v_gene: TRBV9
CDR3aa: ASSATGNYEKLF

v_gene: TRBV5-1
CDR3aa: ASSLSGGRETQY

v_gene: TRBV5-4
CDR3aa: ASREGQKLNTEAF

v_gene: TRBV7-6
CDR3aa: ASSLVGGQGQPRH

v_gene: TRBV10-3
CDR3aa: AISDPRDWGNYEQY

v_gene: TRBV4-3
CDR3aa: ASSQNPAGGRRDTQY

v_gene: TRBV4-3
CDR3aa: ASSLSGQGRNTEAF

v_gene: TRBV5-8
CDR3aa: ASSLRAGTGNSPLH

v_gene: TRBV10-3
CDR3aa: AIRSSGGGNEQY

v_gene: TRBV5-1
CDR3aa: ASSWDTGGFYEQY

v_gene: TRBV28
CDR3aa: ASSLGGYNEQF